Below are 29 T cell receptor beta chains sequenced from a single sample in a study of T cells in Graves' hyperthyroidism and ophthalmopathy. Amplification targeted TCR beta CDR3 regions from RNA transcripts. First-round RT-PCR of the TCR CDR3 relied on the HTBI primer set. MiXCR, applied by TCRdb to the multiplex PCR reads, yields one record per CDR3 protein. The data hold 460,000 or so distinct CDR3 sequences, with 14% observed a single time. The sample comprised blood. The receptors stem from a woman under 30 with Graves' hyperthyroidism.

This clonotype was detected many times. The chain employs TRBV12-5 and TRBJ2-5; D is unresolved. The CDR3 extends over 13 amino acids. Germline V gene sequence: CDR1 LGHNT, CDR2 FRNRAP. V was trimmed by 6 bases and J by 5 bases, leaving 13 bases between them. CDR3 region: CASGKALGETQYF. As DNA, the CDR3 is TGTGCTAGTGGGAAAGCCCTTGGGGAGACCCAGTACTTC.

CDR3: CSAGGLAGGWGLKETQYF. Written as DNA, the CDR3 is TGCAGTGCTGGGGGACTAGCGGGAGGATGGGGTTTGAAAGAGACCCAGTACTTC. The chain has TRBV20-1 and TRBJ2-5, with TRBD2 matching over 15 bases. V gave up 5 bases and J gave up 3 bases; unmatched junction bases: 13. This CDR3 region has 18 residues. Germline assignment: CDR1 DFQATT and CDR2 SNEGSKA (reference sequence).

This clonotype has ten or more counts. The V gene is TRBV19, the J gene TRBJ1-1; a possible D gene is TRBD1 (6 bases). Germline-derived CDR1 and CDR2 are LNHDA and SQIVND (reference sequence). V lost 8 bases, J lost 4 bases, and 20 bases lay in between. CDR3 length: 15 residues. CDR3 nucleotide sequence: TGTGCCAGTGGGTTAGGGGGATGGCTGGTCACTGAAGCTTTCTTT. Protein: CASGLGGWLVTEAFF.

For this clonotype: One end of the junction fails to match germline, which may point to a read error. CDR3 protein: CASSPRALKGGGVYNGQFF. CDR3 DNA sequence: TGTGCCAGCTCACCACGGGCTCTTAAGGGGGGAGGAGTCTACAATGGGCAGTTCTTC. The chain carries TRBV18 and TRBJ2-1; perhaps D is TRBD1 or TRBD2 (6 bases each). The CDR3 is made up of 19 amino acids. Germline loops: CDR1 KGHSH, CDR2 LQKENI.

The chain joins TRBV6-1 to TRBJ1-5; 7 positions agree with TRBD1. V shed 5 bases and J 0 bases; nucleotides not matched to a gene: 10. The CDR3 totals 17 residues. Germline V gives CDR1 MNHNS, CDR2 SASEGT. CDR3 region: CASSPTAGGFSNQPQHF. CDR3 sequence (DNA): TGTGCCAGCAGTCCTACGGCAGGGGGGTTTAGCAATCAGCCCCAGCATTTT.

About this clonotype: A read error may be the cause here, since a much bigger clone is one base away. The V gene is TRBV6-5, the J gene TRBJ2-1; TRBD2 aligns across 8 bases. V gave up 3 bases and J gave up 4 bases; unmatched junction bases: 5. CDR3 length: 15 amino acids. Germline V gene lookup returns CDR1 MNHEY and CDR2 SVGAGI. For the CDR3, the DNA is TGTGCCAGCAGTTATCCGGGAGGGGGGTACAATGAGCAGTTCTTC. Its protein product is CASSYPGGGYNEQFF.

A few counts support this clonotype. The chain recombines TRBV20-1 with TRBJ2-3; D not certain. The germline CDR1 and CDR2 sequences are DFQATT and SNEGSKA (reference sequence). There are 12 residues in the CDR3. Trimming pared 2 bases from V and 0 bases from J, leaving 3 bases between. The CDR3 DNA follows: TGCAGTGCTAGACCGAGCACAGATACGCAGTATTTT. It encodes CSARPSTDTQYF.

This clonotype has a count of ten or more. The chain couples TRBV6-1 to TRBJ1-2; 7 nucleotides agree with TRBD1. The CDR3 sequence is 16 residues long. V shed 4 bases and J 2 bases; nucleotides not matched to a gene: 10. Germline CDR1 is MNHNS and CDR2 is SASEGT. In nucleotides, the CDR3 is TGTGCCAGCAGTGCCAAGGGGGCGGGCAAAAACTATGGCTACACCTTC. Protein: CASSAKGAGKNYGYTF.

This clonotype was observed many times. Here the CDR3 DNA reads TGTGCCAGCAGCTTTCTGGGGGGGGTGAACACTGAAGCTTTCTTT. This codes for CASSFLGGVNTEAFF. The chain joins TRBV11-2 to TRBJ1-1, with D maybe TRBD1 (5 bases). Trimming removed 3 bases at V and 0 bases at J, with 11 bases between. The CDR3 extends over 15 amino acids. Germline-derived CDR1 and CDR2 are SGHAT and FQNNGV.

This clonotype has ten or more counts. The chain carries TRBV20-1 and TRBJ2-3; TRBD2 matches 10 bases. The CDR3 runs to 15 residues. CDR1 DFQATT and CDR2 SNEGSKA come from the germline V gene (reference sequence). V lost 5 bases and J lost 2; bases outside the gene matches: 7. The CDR3 nucleotides are TGCAGTGCTCCGGGACTAGCGACGTTCACAGATACGCAGTATTTT. This gives the protein CSAPGLATFTDTQYF.

This clonotype was seen repeatedly, ten times or more. The J gene is TRBJ2-7, the V gene TRBV11-1; TRBD2 might be the D (6 bases). This CDR3 spans 15 amino acids. Per germline, CDR1 SGHAT and CDR2 FQDESV (reference sequence). Trimming took 0 bases from V and 4 from J, leaving 13 bases between them. The CDR3 loop is CASSLASMGTYEQYF. CDR3 DNA sequence: TGTGCCAGCAGCTTAGCCTCGATGGGGACTTACGAGCAGTACTTC.

The chain uses TRBV12-5 and TRBJ2-1, with D possibly TRBD1 on 6 matching bases. Deletions cut 5 bases from V and 2 bases from J, with 16 bases between. CDR1 is LGHNT, CDR2 FRNRAP, per germline. The CDR3 consists of 16 residues. CDR3 loop: CASGPSRGSTYNEQFF. The CDR3 bases are TGTGCTAGTGGTCCCTCGAGGGGGAGCACCTACAATGAGCAGTTCTTC.

This clonotype was counted many times. The V and J genes are TRBV6-1 and TRBJ2-2, with TRBD2 matching 11 bases. Losses at the gene ends were 8 bases for V and 0 bases for J; bases not matched to a gene: 5. In germline, CDR1 is MNHNS, CDR2 SASEGT. The CDR3 sequence is 16 residues long. CDR3: CASQPGLAANTGELFF. In nucleotides, the CDR3 is TGTGCCAGCCAACCGGGACTAGCGGCGAACACCGGGGAGCTGTTTTTT.

This clonotype showed up many times. The chain combines TRBV28 with TRBJ1-1, with D possibly matching TRBD1 (5 bases). This CDR3 has 13 amino acids. Trimming left V 5 bases short and J 5 bases short, with 12 bases between. Germline-derived CDR1 and CDR2 are MDHEN and SYDVKM. The CDR3 sequence: CASSLGTQTEAFF. The CDR3 DNA follows: TGTGCCAGCAGTCTTGGGACCCAAACTGAAGCTTTCTTT.

This clonotype was recorded at least ten times. The chain employs TRBV28 and TRBJ1-2; D call uncertain. Germline assignment: CDR1 MDHEN and CDR2 SYDVKM. Trimming took 4 bases from V and 3 from J, leaving 12 bases between them. This CDR3 has 14 amino acids. The CDR3 here is CASSSSGYDYGYTF. Here the CDR3 DNA reads TGTGCCAGCAGTTCGTCAGGTTACGACTATGGCTACACCTTC.

This clonotype was seen at least ten times. This chain uses TRBV2 with TRBJ1-1, with TRBD1 as a possible D gene (6 bases). Germline assignment: CDR1 SNHLY and CDR2 FYNNEI. The CDR3 has 11 amino acids. The V end lost 7 bases, the J end lost 8 bases, and 11 bases lay between the germline ends. CDR3 DNA sequence: TGTGCCAGCAAAGCGGACAGAGAAGCTTTCTTT. This sequence encodes CASKADREAFF.

The gene calls are TRBV7-9 and TRBJ2-7, with TRBD2 identical over 8 bases. Germline trimming cut 1 base from V and 6 bases from J; bases unmatched to any gene: 11. This CDR3 region has 16 residues. Germline V lookup: CDR1 SEHNR, CDR2 FQNEAQ (reference sequence). The CDR3 spells CASSLEGSGSPLEQYF. DNA of the CDR3: TGTGCCAGCAGCTTAGAAGGGAGCGGGAGTCCCCTCGAGCAGTACTTC.

The rearrangement joins TRBV5-4 to TRBJ2-7; 10 positions agree with TRBD1. V shed 2 bases and J 5 bases; nucleotides not matched to a gene: 7. Per germline, CDR1 SGHNT and CDR2 YYREEE (reference sequence). There are 15 residues in the CDR3. This CDR3 reads CASSLPGTGVHEQYF. DNA of the CDR3: TGTGCCAGCAGCTTACCCGGGACAGGGGTTCACGAGCAGTACTTC.

This clonotype was picked up a small number of times. V is TRBV19 and J is TRBJ1-4; D is unclear. CDR1 and CDR2 (germline): LNHDA, SQIVND (reference sequence). The CDR3 length is 15 residues. The V end lost 3 bases, the J end lost 0 bases, and 8 bases lay between the germline ends. In DNA, the CDR3 is TGTGCCAGTAGTATGACGTGGGCAACTAATGAAAAACTGTTTTTT. This translates into CASSMTWATNEKLFF.

This clonotype was seen repeatedly, ten times or more. This chain links TRBV10-3 with TRBJ2-2; 14 bases line up with TRBD2. The V segment lost 1 base and the J segment 7 bases; nucleotides outside the gene matches: 11. CDR3 length: 19 residues. CDR1 and CDR2 from the germline V gene are ENHRY and SYGVKD. CDR3 protein: CAISELGLAGDIRGGELFF. In DNA form, the CDR3 reads TGTGCCATCAGTGAGTTGGGACTAGCGGGAGACATCCGGGGCGGGGAGCTGTTTTTT.

This clonotype was counted many times. This chain connects TRBV9 to TRBJ2-7; 9 positions match TRBD2. Losses at the gene ends were 4 bases for V and 3 bases for J; bases not matched to a gene: 2. This CDR3 contains 13 residues. Germline CDR1 SGDLS, CDR2 YYNGEE. The CDR3 bases are TGTGCCAGCAGCACTAGCGGGCTCTACGAGCAGTACGTC. Translating it yields CASSTSGLYEQYV.

This clonotype was detected many times. The chain is built from TRBV28 and TRBJ2-1, with TRBD1 as a possible D gene (6 bases). Deletions cut 6 bases from V and 4 bases from J, with 19 bases between. The germline V gene has CDR1 MDHEN and CDR2 SYDVKM. This CDR3 has 16 residues. The CDR3 reads CASSPTYQTGYNEQFF. The CDR3 DNA is TGTGCCAGCAGCCCAACCTACCAGACAGGATACAATGAGCAGTTCTTC.

At least ten counts were recorded for this clonotype. The CDR3 DNA follows: TGTGCCAGCAGCCCCCGCGGGACAGGGGATTCACCCCTCCACTTT. This encodes CASSPRGTGDSPLHF. V and J are TRBV9 and TRBJ1-6, with 10 bases lining up with TRBD1. CDR1 and CDR2 (germline): SGDLS, YYNGEE. This CDR3 contains 15 residues. V was clipped by 4 bases and J by 8 bases; unmatched bases: 6. Together with reference TRBV9 and TRBJ1-6, the CDR3 gives the full variable domain: DSGVTQTPKHLITATGQRVTLRCSPRSGDLSVYWYQQSLDQGLQFLIQYYNGEERAKGNILERFSAQQFPDLHSELNLSSLELGDSALYFCASSPRGTGDSPLHFGNGTRLTVT.

This clonotype came up many times. V and J are TRBV20-1 and TRBJ2-5; the match to TRBD2 covers 11 bases. The CDR3 covers 17 residues. The V gene end was trimmed by 3 bases and the J gene end by 4 bases; junction bases not matched to a gene: 13. CDR1 and CDR2 (germline): DFQATT, SNEGSKA (reference sequence). The CDR3 DNA reads TGCAGTGCTAGCAGACTAGCGGGAAGGTGGGCGAGAGAGACCCAGTACTTC. It specifies CSASRLAGRWARETQYF.

This clonotype has only a few counts. V and J are TRBV6-1 and TRBJ1-2; a weak D match, TRBD1 (6 bases). V lost 6 bases to trimming and J lost 2 bases, with 16 bases between them. This CDR3 has 15 residues. CDR1 is MNHNS and CDR2 is SASEGT in the germline V gene. CDR3 coding DNA: TGTGCCAGCAGGCTAGGACAGACCCCAAACTATGGCTACACCTTC. Its translation is CASRLGQTPNYGYTF.

This clonotype was counted many times. The genes are TRBV5-4 and TRBJ2-3; D remains ambiguous. Trimming pared 0 bases from V and 6 bases from J, leaving 23 bases between. The CDR3 loop spans 18 amino acids. Germline V CDR1 and CDR2: SGHNT, YYREEE (reference sequence). DNA for the CDR3: TGTGCCAGCAGCTTGGAGCAGGACGTCTTTTGGAGCTCGGATACGCAGTATTTT. It yields the protein CASSLEQDVFWSSDTQYF.

This clonotype came up many times. The rearrangement links TRBV5-1 to TRBJ1-1; 10 bases map to TRBD1. CDR1 and CDR2 from the germline V gene are SGHRS and YFSETQ. V lost 0 bases, J lost 4 bases, and 6 bases stayed unmatched. This CDR3 has 16 amino acids. This CDR3 reads CASSLAGTGAGTEAFF. CDR3 coding DNA: TGCGCCAGCAGCTTGGCCGGGACAGGGGCAGGCACTGAAGCTTTCTTT.

The chain recombines TRBV20-1 with TRBJ2-7; 8 bases agree with TRBD2. Germline V gives CDR1 DFQATT, CDR2 SNEGSKA (reference sequence). The CDR3 loop spans 14 amino acids. The V and J ends lost 5 bases and 2 bases, in that order; junction bases with no gene match: 8. CDR3: CSAPRGGGAYEQYF. The CDR3 region has the DNA TGCAGTGCTCCTCGGGGGGGCGGAGCCTACGAGCAGTACTTC.

In this sample, this clonotype turned up many times. The rearrangement links TRBV14 to TRBJ2-2, with TRBD2 identical over 13 bases. This CDR3 spans 17 amino acids. Germline-derived CDR1 and CDR2 are SGHDN and FVKESK. Trimming removed 0 bases from V and 6 bases from J; junction bases left unmatched: 4. The CDR3 region is CASSQEKGLAGAGELFF. The CDR3 DNA reads as TGTGCCAGCAGCCAAGAGAAAGGACTAGCGGGAGCCGGGGAGCTGTTTTTT.